A single sample gave rise to the 25 T cell receptor beta chains below, sequenced in a study of cytotoxic CD8 clonotypes in ibrutinib-treated CLL. Generated by immunoSEQ multiplex PCR, the TCRdb table keeps only in-frame clones and is missing some. This sample has approximately 100,000 clones, with roughly three quarters found just once. The sample here was PBMCs, taken after 24 months of ibrutinib treatment. The receptors shown here come from a human donor with chronic lymphocytic leukemia.

This sequence joins TRBV4-1 and TRBJ2-7, with 14 positions matching TRBD2. J lost 3 bases, V lost 0 bases, and 4 bases had no gene match. The CDR3 covers 17 residues. Germline V gene lookup returns CDR1 MGHRA and CDR2 YSYEKL. CDR3 bases: TGCGCCAGCAGCCAAGAGGGACTAGCGGGAGTAGGCTACGAGCAGTACTTC. This gives the protein CASSQEGLAGVGYEQYF.

This chain links TRBV6-6 with TRBJ2-3; TRBD2 aligns across 11 bases. J gave up 0 bases and V 5 bases, and 4 bases lay outside the gene matches. Germline V gene lookup returns CDR1 MNHNY and CDR2 SVGAGI (reference sequence). The CDR3 sequence is 16 residues long. The CDR3 here is CASSATSGGSTDTQYF. DNA for the CDR3: TGTGCCAGCAGTGCCACTAGCGGGGGTAGCACAGATACGCAGTATTTT.

The chain recombines TRBV2 with TRBJ2-4; TRBD2 matches at 14 bases. CDR1 is SNHLY and CDR2 is FYNNEI in the germline V gene. Trimming cost V 4 bases and J 3 bases; bases outside gene matches: 2. The CDR3 is 16 amino acids. The CDR3 bases are TGTGCCAGCAGTGTCGGACTAGCGGGGGGCAAAAACATTCAGTACTTC. Amino acid sequence: CASSVGLAGGKNIQYF.

The gene calls are TRBV29-1 and TRBJ2-2; maybe TRBD2 (5 bases). This CDR3 spans 15 amino acids. V dropped 5 bases and J dropped 7 bases, with 20 bases sitting between them. Germline V gene data show CDR1 as SQVTM and CDR2 as ANQGSEA. The CDR3, as DNA: TGCAGCGTTTACGGGCTCAAGCCCCGGGGCGGGGAGCTGTTTTTT. This translates into CSVYGLKPRGGELFF.

Comments on this clone: The sample contains more than one DNA sequence encoding this CDR3. The chain uses TRBV9 and TRBJ1-1, with D unclear. Germline V gives CDR1 SGDLS, CDR2 YYNGEE. Trimming removed 8 bases from V and 5 bases from J, with 16 bases in between. The CDR3 covers 13 residues. The CDR3 sequence is CASSPTGMTEAFF. The CDR3 coding sequence is TGTGCCAGTAGCCCCACGGGTATGACTGAAGCTTTCTTT.

The chain links TRBV9 to TRBJ2-7; TRBD2 matches 8 bases. Germline CDR1 SGDLS, CDR2 YYNGEE. CDR3 length: 15 amino acids. The ends lost 2 bases at V and 2 bases at J; junction bases unmatched: 6. The CDR3 nucleotides read TGTGCCAGCAGCGTGGACGGGAGGGTTCCCTACGAGCAGTACTTC. Its translation: CASSVDGRVPYEQYF.

This clone was counted between two and nine times. The gene calls are TRBV5-6 and TRBJ1-1; D ambiguous. The CDR3 consists of 11 residues. Germline V gene lookup returns CDR1 SGHDT and CDR2 YYEEEE. V was pared by 0 bases and J by 7 bases, with 4 bases between. CDR3 sequence: CASSLGFEAFF. The DNA for the CDR3 is TGTGCCAGCAGCTTGGGCTTTGAAGCTTTCTTT.

The rearrangement uses TRBV18 and TRBJ2-1, with TRBD2 matching over 11 bases. V trimming: 4 bases; J trimming: 2 bases; junction bases outside the gene matches: 4. The CDR3 has 16 amino acids. Germline V CDR1 and CDR2: KGHSH, LQKENI. The CDR3 DNA follows: TGTGCCAGCTCACTAGGGACTAGCGGAACCTACAATGAGCAGTTCTTC. It yields the protein CASSLGTSGTYNEQFF.

The chain uses TRBV19 and TRBJ2-7, with 7 bases identical to TRBD2. With 3 bases clipped from V and 0 bases from J, the junction kept 11 bases outside the gene matches. Germline V lookup: CDR1 LNHDA, CDR2 SQIVND (reference sequence). The CDR3 consists of 17 residues. The CDR3 region is CASSIGGSTLNSYEQYF. As DNA, the CDR3 is TGTGCCAGTAGTATCGGGGGGTCCACCCTTAACTCCTACGAGCAGTACTTC.

V usage is TRBV27 and J usage is TRBJ2-3, with D perhaps matching TRBD1 (6 bases). Per germline, CDR1 MNHEY and CDR2 SMNVEV (reference sequence). The CDR3 is 15 residues long. Trimming stripped 4 bases from V and 5 bases from J, with 16 bases between. CDR3 nucleotide sequence: TGTGCCAGCAGTTATATTAACAGGGTAGGAGATACGCAGTATTTT. It is translated as CASSYINRVGDTQYF.

This clone was detected only a few times. This chain connects TRBV5-6 to TRBJ2-2, with D perhaps given as TRBD1 or TRBD2 (5 bases each). There are 15 residues in the CDR3. Germline lookup yields CDR1 SGHDT and CDR2 YYEEEE. V shed 4 bases and J shed 1 base, with 11 bases lying between them. The CDR3 reads CASSPGLENTGELFF. CDR3 sequence (DNA): TGTGCCAGCAGCCCGGGGCTAGAGAACACCGGGGAGCTGTTTTTT.

This clone has a handful of counts. This chain connects TRBV7-2 to TRBJ1-2, with a possible D match to TRBD1 (6 bases). The V gene's germline CDR1 is SGHTA and CDR2 FQGNSA. Trimming removed 6 bases at V and 8 bases at J, with 19 bases between. CDR3 length: 14 residues. The CDR3 here is CASRPQTGSKGYTF. The CDR3 bases are TGTGCCAGCAGGCCGCAGACAGGATCGAAAGGCTACACCTTC.

This chain uses TRBV27 with TRBJ2-1; TRBD1 matches 9 bases. Germline CDR1 MNHEY, CDR2 SMNVEV (reference sequence). The CDR3 is 14 residues long. V was clipped by 7 bases and J by 4 bases; unmatched bases: 5. CDR3: CASTRQGGYNEQFF. The CDR3 DNA is TGTGCCAGCACTAGACAGGGGGGATACAATGAGCAGTTCTTC.

V is TRBV18 and J is TRBJ2-7, with D unclear. CDR1 is KGHSH and CDR2 is LQKENI in the germline V gene. The CDR3 is made up of 12 amino acids. V lost 6 bases, J lost 2 bases, and 8 bases lay in between. The CDR3 DNA sequence: TGTGCCAGCTCTCAGGCCCCCTACGAGCAGTACTTC. Protein: CASSQAPYEQYF.

The chain uses TRBV18 and TRBJ1-4, with D tentatively TRBD1 (5 bases). The ends were cut back, 6 bases at V and 0 bases at J, with 8 bases in the middle. The CDR3 contains 14 residues. CDR1 KGHSH and CDR2 LQKENI come from the germline V gene. In nucleotides, the CDR3 is TGTGCCAGCTCGATGGGACCAACTAATGAAAAACTGTTTTTT. Protein sequence: CASSMGPTNEKLFF.

The chain employs TRBV5-5 and TRBJ2-1; 7 bases fit TRBD2. This CDR3 is 17 amino acids long. Germline loops: CDR1 SGHKS, CDR2 YYEKEE (reference sequence). V gave up 1 base and J gave up 0 bases; unmatched junction bases: 7. CDR3 coding DNA: TGTGCCAGCAGCTTGACCTTAGCGGGTGTCTCCTACAATGAGCAGTTCTTC. Encoded protein: CASSLTLAGVSYNEQFF.

CDR3 DNA: TGCGCCAGCAGCCGTTCGGTCTCGGGCGATCAGCCCCAGCATTTT. The encoded protein is CASSRSVSGDQPQHF. This chain uses TRBV4-3 with TRBJ1-5, with unresolved D. The V gene's germline CDR1 is LGHNA and CDR2 YSLEER. The CDR3 totals 15 residues. Between the trimmed V and J ends, which lost 4 bases and 5 bases, there was a span of 15 bases.

The chain couples TRBV30 to TRBJ2-7; perhaps TRBD1 as D (5 bases). The CDR3 consists of 11 residues. V dropped 1 base and J dropped 7 bases, with 8 bases sitting between them. Germline V gene sequence: CDR1 GTSNPN, CDR2 SVGIG (reference sequence). The CDR3 DNA reads TGTGCCTGGAGTGGGGGCCTAGAGCAGTACTTC. Amino acid sequence: CAWSGGLEQYF.

This clone was counted between two and nine times. The rearrangement links TRBV18 to TRBJ2-7; 10 bases align to TRBD1. The CDR3 length is 14 residues. The ends lost 3 bases at V and 4 bases at J; junction bases unmatched: 3. In germline, CDR1 is KGHSH, CDR2 LQKENI. The CDR3, as DNA: TGTGCCAGCTCACCGGGACAGGGGATTTACGAGCAGTACTTC. It encodes CASSPGQGIYEQYF.

The J gene is TRBJ2-7, the V gene TRBV9; weak D call: TRBD2 (5 bases). This CDR3 contains 15 residues. Germline V gene data show CDR1 as SGDLS and CDR2 as YYNGEE. V was trimmed by 1 base and J by 2 bases, leaving 13 bases between them. CDR3 region: CASSVLIALAYEQYF. CDR3 in DNA: TGTGCCAGCAGCGTATTAATAGCGCTTGCCTACGAGCAGTACTTC.

This chain connects TRBV6-6 to TRBJ2-3, with D possibly being TRBD1 (5 bases). CDR3 size: 14 residues. The V gene's germline CDR1 is MNHNY and CDR2 SVGAGI (reference sequence). The V end lost 7 bases, the J end lost 2 bases, and 13 bases lay between the germline ends. This chain's CDR3 is CASTLMGPTDTQYF. The CDR3 DNA reads as TGTGCCAGCACCCTGATGGGGCCCACAGATACGCAGTATTTT.

The chain has TRBV30 and TRBJ1-5, with a weak D call TRBD1 (6 bases). Germline V gene lookup returns CDR1 GTSNPN and CDR2 SVGIG (reference sequence). With 5 bases removed from V and 10 bases from J, the gap between germline ends came to 27 bases. This CDR3 spans 16 amino acids. The CDR3 nucleotides read TGTGCCTGGTCTACCGGGGGCCCAGGAGGTGGGGGACCCCAGCATTTT. Encoded protein: CAWSTGGPGGGGPQHF.

The gene calls are TRBV4-2 and TRBJ2-5; D gene uncertain. The CDR3 extends over 15 amino acids. V shed 4 bases and J shed 1 base, with 13 bases lying between them. Germline V gene data show CDR1 as LGHNA and CDR2 as YNFKEQ. The CDR3 DNA reads TGTGCCAGCAGCCCCGGTACTGCTTTCCAAGAGACCCAGTACTTC. As protein: CASSPGTAFQETQYF.

V gene TRBV5-1 combines with J gene TRBJ1-2; D uncertain. The CDR3 spans 14 residues. V dropped 5 bases and J dropped 5 bases, with 16 bases sitting between them. The V gene's germline CDR1 is SGHRS and CDR2 YFSETQ. The DNA of the CDR3 is TGCGCCAGCAGAGGCCCCGAGCGTGGATATGGCTACACCTTC. Its protein product is CASRGPERGYGYTF.

This clone showed up just a few times. The rearrangement joins TRBV6-1 to TRBJ2-7, with 7 bases fitting TRBD1. The CDR3 is 14 amino acids. Germline-derived CDR1 and CDR2 are MNHNS and SASEGT. Trimming cost V 6 bases and J 3 bases; bases outside gene matches: 8. The CDR3 coding sequence is TGTGCCAGCAGGCTAGGGACAGCCCTCTACGAGCAGTACTTC. Translation gives CASRLGTALYEQYF.